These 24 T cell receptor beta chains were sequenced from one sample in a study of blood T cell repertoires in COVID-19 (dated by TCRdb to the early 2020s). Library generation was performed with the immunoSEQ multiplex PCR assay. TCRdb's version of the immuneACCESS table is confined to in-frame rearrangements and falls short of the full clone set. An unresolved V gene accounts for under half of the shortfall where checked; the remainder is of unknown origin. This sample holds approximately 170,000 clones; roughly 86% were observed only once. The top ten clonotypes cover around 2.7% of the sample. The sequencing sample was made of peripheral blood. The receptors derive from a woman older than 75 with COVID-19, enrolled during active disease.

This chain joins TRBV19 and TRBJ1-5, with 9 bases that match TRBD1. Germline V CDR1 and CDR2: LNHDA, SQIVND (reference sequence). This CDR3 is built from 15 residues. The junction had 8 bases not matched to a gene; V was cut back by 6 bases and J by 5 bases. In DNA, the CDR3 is TGTGCCAGTAGCGGTGGGGGACAGGGTCATCAGCCCCAGCATTTT. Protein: CASSGGGQGHQPQHF.

For the CDR3, the DNA is TGTGCCAGCAGCTTATGGTCCCGGGGGGGCAAGTCCAACTATGGCTACACCTTC. Amino acids: CASSLWSRGGKSNYGYTF. V gene TRBV7-9 combines with J gene TRBJ1-2, with D possibly being TRBD1 (6 bases). Trimming stripped 2 bases from V and 2 bases from J, with 21 bases between. Germline CDR1 is SEHNR and CDR2 is FQNEAQ (reference sequence). This CDR3 comprises 18 residues.

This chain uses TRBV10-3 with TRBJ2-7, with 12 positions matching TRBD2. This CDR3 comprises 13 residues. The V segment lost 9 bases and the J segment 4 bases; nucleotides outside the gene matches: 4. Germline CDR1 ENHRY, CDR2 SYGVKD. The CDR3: CAIRTSGVYEQYF. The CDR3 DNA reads TGTGCCATAAGGACTAGCGGGGTGTACGAGCAGTACTTC.

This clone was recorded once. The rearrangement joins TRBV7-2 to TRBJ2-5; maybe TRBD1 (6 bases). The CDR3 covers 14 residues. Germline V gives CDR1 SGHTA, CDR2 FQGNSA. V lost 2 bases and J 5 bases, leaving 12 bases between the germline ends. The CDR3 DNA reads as TGTGCCAGCAGCTTAATGGGGGCCGACGAGACCCAGTACTTC. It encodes CASSLMGADETQYF.

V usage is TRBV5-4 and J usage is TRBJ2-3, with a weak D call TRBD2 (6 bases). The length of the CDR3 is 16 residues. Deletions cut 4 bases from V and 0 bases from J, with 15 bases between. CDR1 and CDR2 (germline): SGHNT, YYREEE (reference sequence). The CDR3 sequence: CASSIGTRASTDTQYF. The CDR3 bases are TGTGCCAGCAGCATCGGGACTCGCGCTAGCACAGATACGCAGTATTTT.

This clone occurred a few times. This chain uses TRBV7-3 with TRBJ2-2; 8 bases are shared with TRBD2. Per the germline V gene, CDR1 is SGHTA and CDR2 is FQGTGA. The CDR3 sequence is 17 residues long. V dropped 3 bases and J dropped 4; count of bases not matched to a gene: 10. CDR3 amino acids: CASSLVSGAAATGELFF. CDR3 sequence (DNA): TGTGCCAGCAGCTTGGTTAGCGGGGCGGCGGCCACCGGGGAGCTGTTTTTT.

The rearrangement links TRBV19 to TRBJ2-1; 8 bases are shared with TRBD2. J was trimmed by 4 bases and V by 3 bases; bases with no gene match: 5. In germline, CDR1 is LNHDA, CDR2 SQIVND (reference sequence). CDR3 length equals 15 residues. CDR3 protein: CASSMDGRGYNEQFF. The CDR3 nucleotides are TGTGCCAGTAGTATGGACGGGAGGGGATACAATGAGCAGTTCTTC.

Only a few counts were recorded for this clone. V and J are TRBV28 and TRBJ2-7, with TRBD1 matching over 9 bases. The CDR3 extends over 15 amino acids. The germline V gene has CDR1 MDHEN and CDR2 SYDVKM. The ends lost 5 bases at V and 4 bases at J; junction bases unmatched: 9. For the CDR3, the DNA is TGTGCCAGCAGTCCGTTTGGGACAGGGCTTTACGAGCAGTACTTC. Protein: CASSPFGTGLYEQYF. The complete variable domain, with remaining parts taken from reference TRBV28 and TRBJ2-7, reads DVKVTQSSRYLVKRTGEKVFLECVQDMDHENMFWYRQDPGLGLRLIYFSYDVKMKEKGDIPEGYSVSREKKERFSLILESASTNQTSMYLCASSPFGTGLYEQYFGPGTRLTVT.

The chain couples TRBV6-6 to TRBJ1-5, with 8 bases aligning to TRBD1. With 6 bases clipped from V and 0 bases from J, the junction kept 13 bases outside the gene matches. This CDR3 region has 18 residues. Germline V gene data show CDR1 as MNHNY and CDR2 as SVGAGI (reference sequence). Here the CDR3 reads CASSRKAQGDHSNQPQHF. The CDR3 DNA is TGTGCCAGCAGCCGAAAGGCACAGGGGGACCATAGCAATCAGCCCCAGCATTTT.

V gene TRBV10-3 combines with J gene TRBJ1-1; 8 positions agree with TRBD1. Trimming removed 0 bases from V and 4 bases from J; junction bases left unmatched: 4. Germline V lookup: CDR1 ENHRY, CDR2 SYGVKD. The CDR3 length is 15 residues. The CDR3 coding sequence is TGTGCCATCAGTGAGTCGAGGACAGGGTTCACTGAAGCTTTCTTT. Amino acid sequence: CAISESRTGFTEAFF.

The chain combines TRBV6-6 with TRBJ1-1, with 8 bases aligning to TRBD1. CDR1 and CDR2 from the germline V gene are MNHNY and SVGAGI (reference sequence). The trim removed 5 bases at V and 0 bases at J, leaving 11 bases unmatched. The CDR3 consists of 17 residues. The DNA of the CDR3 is TGTGCCAGCAGTCTCTCCGGGACAGGTACCATGAACACTGAAGCTTTCTTT. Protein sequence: CASSLSGTGTMNTEAFF.

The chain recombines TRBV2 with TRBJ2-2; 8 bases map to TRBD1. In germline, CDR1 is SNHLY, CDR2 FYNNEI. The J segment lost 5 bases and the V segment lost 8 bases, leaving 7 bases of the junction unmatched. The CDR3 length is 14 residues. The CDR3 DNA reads TGTGCCAGCCAGATTTACAGGGGGACCGGGGAGCTGTTTTTT. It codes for CASQIYRGTGELFF.

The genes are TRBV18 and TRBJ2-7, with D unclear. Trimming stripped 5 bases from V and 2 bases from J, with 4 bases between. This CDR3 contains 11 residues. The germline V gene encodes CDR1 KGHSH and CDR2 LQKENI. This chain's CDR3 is CASSSAYEQYF. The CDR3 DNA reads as TGTGCCAGCTCATCGGCCTACGAGCAGTACTTC.

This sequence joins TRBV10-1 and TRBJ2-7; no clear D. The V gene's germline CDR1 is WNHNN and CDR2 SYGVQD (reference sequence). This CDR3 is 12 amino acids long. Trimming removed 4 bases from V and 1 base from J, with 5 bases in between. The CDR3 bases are TGCGCCAGCAGTGGCGGATCCTACGAGCAGTACTTC. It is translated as CASSGGSYEQYF.

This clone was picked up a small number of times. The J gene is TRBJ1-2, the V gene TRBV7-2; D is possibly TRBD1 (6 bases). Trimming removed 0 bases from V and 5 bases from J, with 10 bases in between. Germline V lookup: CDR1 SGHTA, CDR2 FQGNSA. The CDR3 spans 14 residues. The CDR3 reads CASSLAGRGYGYTF. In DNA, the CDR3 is TGTGCCAGCAGCTTAGCGGGCAGGGGTTATGGCTACACCTTC.

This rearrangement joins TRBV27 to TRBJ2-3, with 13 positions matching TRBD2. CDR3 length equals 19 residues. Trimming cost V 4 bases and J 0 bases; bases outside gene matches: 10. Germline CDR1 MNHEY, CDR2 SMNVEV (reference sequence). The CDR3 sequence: CASSSLLAGGGTSTDTQYF. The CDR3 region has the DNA TGTGCCAGCAGTTCCTTACTAGCGGGAGGGGGAACTAGCACAGATACGCAGTATTTT.

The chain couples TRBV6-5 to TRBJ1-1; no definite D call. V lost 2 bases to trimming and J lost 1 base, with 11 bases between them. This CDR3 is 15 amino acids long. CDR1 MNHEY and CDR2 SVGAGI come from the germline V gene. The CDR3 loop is CASSYGGSGNTEAFF. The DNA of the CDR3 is TGTGCCAGCAGTTACGGCGGCAGTGGGAACACTGAAGCTTTCTTT.

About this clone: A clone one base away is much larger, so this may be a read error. CDR3 nucleotides: TGTGCCAGCAGCGCTAGCGGGGGGAACACCGGGGAGCTGTTTTTT. Its protein is CASSASGGNTGELFF. This chain connects TRBV6-5 to TRBJ2-2, with 10 bases aligning to TRBD2. Germline trimming cut 6 bases from V and 1 base from J; bases unmatched to any gene: 2. The germline CDR1 and CDR2 sequences are MNHEY and SVGAGI. The CDR3 is made up of 15 amino acids.

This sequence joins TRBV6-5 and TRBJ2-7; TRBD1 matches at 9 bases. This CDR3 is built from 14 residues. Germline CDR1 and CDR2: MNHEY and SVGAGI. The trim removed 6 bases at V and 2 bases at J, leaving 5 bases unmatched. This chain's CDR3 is CASSLQGAAYEQYF. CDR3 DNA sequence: TGTGCCAGCAGCTTACAGGGGGCGGCCTACGAGCAGTACTTC.

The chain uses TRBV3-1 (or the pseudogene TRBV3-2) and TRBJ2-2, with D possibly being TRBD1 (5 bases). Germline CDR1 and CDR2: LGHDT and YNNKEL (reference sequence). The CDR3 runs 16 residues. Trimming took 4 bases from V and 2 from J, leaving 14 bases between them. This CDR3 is CASSPRAGLNTGELFF. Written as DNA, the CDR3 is TGTGCCAGCAGCCCAAGGGCAGGGCTAAACACCGGGGAGCTGTTTTTT.

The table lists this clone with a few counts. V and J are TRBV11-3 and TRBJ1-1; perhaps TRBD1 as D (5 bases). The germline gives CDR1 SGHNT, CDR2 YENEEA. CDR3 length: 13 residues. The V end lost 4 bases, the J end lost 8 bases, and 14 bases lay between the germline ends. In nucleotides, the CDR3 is TGTGCCAGCAGCTCCAATGGGGCCGGGGAAGCTTTCTTT. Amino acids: CASSSNGAGEAFF.

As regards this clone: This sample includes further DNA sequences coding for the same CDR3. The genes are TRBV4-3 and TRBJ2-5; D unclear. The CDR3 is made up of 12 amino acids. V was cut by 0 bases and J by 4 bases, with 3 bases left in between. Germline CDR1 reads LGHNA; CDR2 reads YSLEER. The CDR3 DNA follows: TGCGCCAGCAGCCAAGATAGAGAGACCCAGTACTTC. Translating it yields CASSQDRETQYF.

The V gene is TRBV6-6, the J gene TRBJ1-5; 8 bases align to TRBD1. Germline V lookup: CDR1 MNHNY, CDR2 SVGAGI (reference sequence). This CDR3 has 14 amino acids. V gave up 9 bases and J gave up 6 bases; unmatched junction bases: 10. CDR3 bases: TGTGCCAGTCCAACGGACAGGGAAGGTCAGCCCCAGCATTTT. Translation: CASPTDREGQPQHF.

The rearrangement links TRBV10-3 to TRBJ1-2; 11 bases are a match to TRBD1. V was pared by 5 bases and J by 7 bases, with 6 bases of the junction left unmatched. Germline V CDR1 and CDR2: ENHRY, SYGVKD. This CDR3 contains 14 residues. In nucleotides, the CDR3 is TGTGCCATCAGTCGGGACAGGGGGGTCGGTGGCTACACCTTC. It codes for CAISRDRGVGGYTF.